Below, 10 T cell receptor beta chains from the same sample are listed, as sequenced in a study of OX40 agonist ivuxolimab in advanced cancers. Method: immunoSEQ multiplex PCR; TCRdb's copy keeps in-frame clones and lacks some. The repertoire holds 40,000 to 55,000 clones, with 88% as singletons. The sequencing here drew on CD4+ or CD8+ T cells sorted from blood, taken in a trial of the OX40 agonist ivuxolimab. The receptor source for this set is an adult with an advanced solid tumor such as melanoma, head and neck, liver or kidney cancer.

This clone was counted only a few times. The CDR3 DNA reads TGTGCCAGCAACCCCCTCCCAGGCTCTGGAAACACCATATATTTT. Amino acid sequence: CASNPLPGSGNTIYF. This chain links TRBV28 with TRBJ1-3; D unresolved. The germline V gene has CDR1 MDHEN and CDR2 SYDVKM. CDR3 length equals 15 residues. V lost 7 bases to trimming and J lost 0 bases, with 13 bases between them.

The chain employs TRBV6-1 and TRBJ2-3; the match to TRBD2 covers 12 bases. Germline trimming cut 5 bases from V and 7 bases from J; bases unmatched to any gene: 4. Germline lookup yields CDR1 MNHNS and CDR2 SASEGT. The CDR3 runs 14 residues. The CDR3 DNA is TGTGCCAGCAGTTCACTAGCGGGAGGTTATACGCAGTATTTT. This translates into CASSSLAGGYTQYF.

This clone was detected once. J is TRBJ2-5 and V is TRBV11-2, with D perhaps matching TRBD1 (6 bases). TRBJ2-7 explains the end of the DNA better; the J call may be wrong. The V gene's germline CDR1 is SGHAT and CDR2 FQNNGV. This CDR3 region has 14 residues. The CDR3 region is CASSLGQGPYEQYF. The CDR3 DNA is TGTGCCAGCAGCTTAGGCCAGGGGCCCTACGAGCAGTACTTC.

V and J are TRBV18 and TRBJ2-5; 9 bases are a match to TRBD1. TRBJ2-7 matches the DNA end more closely, so the J call is doubtful. The CDR3 is made up of 15 amino acids. Germline CDR1 KGHSH, CDR2 LQKENI. CDR3 in amino acids: CASSPPGTGRDEQYF. The CDR3 DNA sequence: TGTGCCAGCTCACCACCGGGGACAGGGAGGGACGAGCAGTACTTC.

This chain links TRBV14 with TRBJ2-3; D not resolved. CDR3 size: 14 residues. Germline loops: CDR1 SGHDN, CDR2 FVKESK. V was pared by 4 bases and J by 3 bases, with 11 bases between. The CDR3 coding sequence is TGTGCCAGCAGCCTACGACTGACGACAGATACGCAGTATTTT. It translates to CASSLRLTTDTQYF.

J is TRBJ2-1 and V is TRBV10-3; TRBD2 aligns across 7 bases. J gave up 8 bases and V 6 bases, and 1 base lay outside the gene matches. This CDR3 is 11 amino acids long. In germline, CDR1 is ENHRY, CDR2 SYGVKD. The CDR3 DNA is TGTGCCATCAGGGGGGGGTATGAGCAGTTCTTC. It is translated as CAIRGGYEQFF.

This clone was counted a few times. This rearrangement joins TRBV11-2 to TRBJ1-1; D not certain. The CDR3 contains 13 residues. Per germline, CDR1 SGHAT and CDR2 FQNNGV. V shed 1 base and J shed 0 bases, with 3 bases lying between them. CDR3 in DNA: TGTGCCAGCAGCTTAGGCCTGAACACTGAAGCTTTCTTT. Translating it yields CASSLGLNTEAFF.

Points on this clone: The same CDR3 arises from other DNA sequences in this sample as well. The genes are TRBV5-6 and TRBJ2-7; D remains ambiguous. Per the germline V gene, CDR1 is SGHDT and CDR2 is YYEEEE. V lost 4 bases and J 1 base, leaving 12 bases between the germline ends. This CDR3 is built from 14 residues. CDR3 sequence: CASSAPPGSYEQYF. CDR3 nucleotide sequence: TGTGCCAGCAGCGCCCCCCCCGGATCCTACGAGCAGTACTTC.

V usage is TRBV19 and J usage is TRBJ1-1; TRBD1 is a possible D gene (6 bases). Germline V gene data show CDR1 as LNHDA and CDR2 as SQIVND (reference sequence). Trimming removed 2 bases from V and 9 bases from J, with 16 bases in between. This CDR3 comprises 14 residues. CDR3 bases: TGTGCCAGTAGTATATTAAGACAGCGGGACAAAGCTTTCTTT. This encodes CASSILRQRDKAFF. The full variable domain, with the rest looked up from reference TRBV19 and TRBJ1-1, is DGGITQSPKYLFRKEGQNVTLSCEQNLNHDAMYWYRQDPGQGLRLIYYSQIVNDFQKGDIAEGYSVSREKKESFPLTVTSAQKNPTAFYLCASSILRQRDKAFFGQGTRLTVV.

A few counts support this clone. CDR3 sequence (DNA): TGTGCCAGCAGTGCAACGGGAGGTTTGAACACTGAAGCTTTCTTT. Translated: CASSATGGLNTEAFF. J is TRBJ1-1 and V is TRBV6-4; D gene unclear. The V and J ends lost 4 bases and 0 bases respectively, with 12 bases between them. The CDR3 loop spans 15 amino acids. Germline-derived CDR1 and CDR2 are MRHNA and SNTAGT.